The 26 T cell receptor beta chains given below trace back to one sample, sequenced in a study of radiotherapy plus CTLA-4 blockade in lung cancer. Using immunoSEQ multiplex PCR, the repertoire was profiled, and TCRdb retains in-frame clones only, with some absent. The sample includes some 30,000 clones, more than 80% of them seen just once. Sample: peripheral blood, taken from a patient treated with radiotherapy plus ipilimumab. The receptors come from a human donor with non-small cell lung cancer that progressed on radiotherapy plus ipilimumab.

Points on this clone: One end of the junction varies from germline; a read error may be responsible. This chain links TRBV7-3 with TRBJ2-1, with D uncertain. This CDR3 is built from 12 residues. The germline CDR1 and CDR2 sequences are SGHTA and FQGTGA. CDR3 protein: CASSLIGLALVF. The CDR3 region has the DNA TGTGCCAGCAGCTTAATTGGGTTAGCTTTGGTCTTC.

The gene calls are TRBV5-6 and TRBJ2-3, with 9 bases lining up with TRBD1. Germline CDR1 reads SGHDT; CDR2 reads YYEEEE. J was trimmed by 1 base and V by 3 bases; bases with no gene match: 6. This CDR3 comprises 16 residues. CDR3 residues: CASSWGQGAGTDTQYF. As DNA, the CDR3 is TGTGCCAGCAGCTGGGGACAGGGCGCGGGCACAGATACGCAGTATTTT.

The V gene is TRBV4-2, the J gene TRBJ1-5; D unclear. V was shortened by 0 bases and J by 0 bases, with 6 bases between the two germline ends. The V gene's germline CDR1 is LGHNA and CDR2 YNFKEQ. The CDR3 is made up of 15 amino acids. CDR3 amino acids: CASSQDPVSNQPQHF. CDR3 coding DNA: TGTGCCAGCAGCCAAGATCCGGTTAGCAATCAGCCCCAGCATTTT.

This clone was detected once. V usage is TRBV18 and J usage is TRBJ1-5, with D perhaps TRBD1 (6 bases). The CDR3 is 15 amino acids. Between the trimmed V and J ends, which lost 1 base and 6 bases, there was a span of 13 bases. Germline V gives CDR1 KGHSH, CDR2 LQKENI. This chain's CDR3 is CASSPQQGYAQPQHF. The CDR3 DNA is TGTGCCAGCTCACCACAGCAGGGGTATGCTCAGCCCCAGCATTTT.

The chain recombines TRBV6-5 with TRBJ1-2; D is undetermined. Germline CDR1 is MNHEY and CDR2 is SVGAGI. The CDR3 totals 14 residues. Deletions cut 0 bases from V and 0 bases from J, with 5 bases between. This CDR3 is CASSYSASNYGYTF. Written as DNA, the CDR3 is TGTGCCAGCAGTTACTCAGCTTCTAACTATGGCTACACCTTC.

This rearrangement joins TRBV7-9 to TRBJ1-1; D may be TRBD1 (6 bases). The length of the CDR3 is 14 residues. Trimming shortened V by 5 bases and J by 1 base, and 11 bases separated the two germline ends. Looked up from germline, CDR1 is SEHNR and CDR2 is FQNEAQ (reference sequence). The CDR3 sequence is CASSGGTTNTEAFF. The CDR3 bases are TGTGCCAGCAGCGGTGGGACAACGAACACTGAAGCTTTCTTT.

The chain couples TRBV2 to TRBJ1-6; 7 nucleotides agree with TRBD1. The germline gives CDR1 SNHLY, CDR2 FYNNEI. Trimming took 8 bases from V and 7 from J; bases not matched to a gene: 8. This CDR3 comprises 14 residues. CDR3 nucleotide sequence: TGTGCCAGCGGCTCGGAGGGGGCAAATTCACCCCTCCACTTT. Translated, it gives CASGSEGANSPLHF.

The chain uses TRBV7-6 and TRBJ2-7, with 7 bases lining up with TRBD2. The J segment lost 2 bases and the V segment lost 2 bases, leaving 9 bases of the junction unmatched. CDR1 SGHVS and CDR2 FNYEAQ come from the germline V gene. The CDR3 is 16 residues long. In nucleotides, the CDR3 is TGTGCCAGCAGCTTAAAGGGAGGGGCAAGGGCCTACGAGCAGTACTTC. This codes for CASSLKGGARAYEQYF.

The chain links TRBV5-5 to TRBJ2-1, with D maybe TRBD1 (6 bases). Germline lookup yields CDR1 SGHKS and CDR2 YYEKEE (reference sequence). The ends were cut back, 5 bases at V and 7 bases at J, with 19 bases in the middle. CDR3 length equals 15 residues. CDR3 region: CASSYTGSPANEQFF. The DNA of the CDR3 is TGTGCCAGCAGTTATACAGGGTCTCCGGCGAATGAGCAGTTCTTC.

The chain combines TRBV4-1 with TRBJ2-5; 9 nucleotides match TRBD2. Germline CDR1 and CDR2: MGHRA and YSYEKL. The CDR3 is 16 amino acids. J gave up 5 bases and V 0 bases, and 7 bases lay outside the gene matches. The CDR3 nucleotides read TGCGCCAGCAGCCAAGAGACTAGCGGCCTTGGGGAGACCCAGTACTTC. As protein: CASSQETSGLGETQYF.

J is TRBJ2-1 and V is TRBV19, with 9 bases aligning to TRBD2. Germline assignment: CDR1 LNHDA and CDR2 SQIVND (reference sequence). The CDR3 totals 16 residues. The junction had 12 bases not matched to a gene; V was cut back by 9 bases and J by 3 bases. The CDR3 protein is CASSSARGGFYNEQFF. In nucleotides, the CDR3 is TGTGCCAGCTCATCGGCGCGGGGGGGATTCTACAATGAGCAGTTCTTC.

The chain has TRBV4-2 and TRBJ2-3; 8 bases are a match to TRBD2. The CDR3 is 17 residues long. The junction had 7 bases not matched to a gene; V was cut back by 0 bases and J by 2 bases. CDR1 LGHNA and CDR2 YNFKEQ come from the germline V gene. CDR3 amino acids: CASSQDGRGGHTDTQYF. CDR3 DNA: TGTGCCAGCAGCCAAGATGGACGGGGGGGCCACACAGATACGCAGTATTTT.

This clone is a singleton in its sample. The chain combines TRBV10-3 with TRBJ1-6, with D uncertain. From germline, CDR1 is ENHRY and CDR2 SYGVKD. Trimming took off 4 bases at V and 0 bases at J, with 10 bases between the two ends. This CDR3 has 16 amino acids. The CDR3 nucleotides are TGTGCCATCAGTGGGTCAGCGGACTCCTATAATTCACCCCTCCACTTT. It encodes CAISGSADSYNSPLHF.

The rearrangement uses TRBV6-6 and TRBJ1-5; D possibly corresponds to TRBD1 (5 bases). CDR3 size: 15 residues. The V and J ends lost 0 bases and 4 bases respectively, with 10 bases between them. Germline V CDR1 and CDR2: MNHNY, SVGAGI (reference sequence). DNA of the CDR3: TGTGCCAGCAGTTACTCTGGGGCAGGGAATCAGCCCCAGCATTTT. Residues: CASSYSGAGNQPQHF.

The chain is built from TRBV11-2 and TRBJ2-2; 7 bases match TRBD2. Per germline, CDR1 SGHAT and CDR2 FQNNGV. The CDR3 is 17 residues long. Unmatched junction bases numbered 5, after V lost 1 base and J lost 0 bases. The CDR3 sequence is CASSLGGLLTNTGELFF. The DNA of the CDR3 is TGTGCCAGCAGCTTAGGGGGACTACTTACGAACACCGGGGAGCTGTTTTTT.

The J gene is TRBJ1-4, the V gene TRBV5-1; D possibly corresponds to TRBD1 (6 bases). Germline assignment: CDR1 SGHRS and CDR2 YFSETQ. The ends were cut back, 4 bases at V and 2 bases at J, with 18 bases in the middle. The CDR3 runs to 17 residues. The CDR3 coding sequence is TGCGCCAGCAGCCCTAGGGGGACGGATGGGACTAATGAAAAACTGTTTTTT. It yields the protein CASSPRGTDGTNEKLFF.

V is TRBV2 and J is TRBJ1-5; D ambiguous. Germline CDR1 is SNHLY and CDR2 is FYNNEI. There are 13 residues in the CDR3. V lost 2 bases and J 7 bases, leaving 9 bases between the germline ends. The CDR3 bases are TGTGCCAGCAGTGAAAGAGGGATCCAGCCCCAGCATTTT. Encoded protein: CASSERGIQPQHF.

V and J are TRBV4-1 and TRBJ1-1; D is uncertain. Germline lookup yields CDR1 MGHRA and CDR2 YSYEKL. Trimming took 0 bases from V and 3 from J, leaving 14 bases between them. This CDR3 is 16 amino acids long. The CDR3: CASSQDHTAYYTEAFF. CDR3 DNA: TGCGCCAGCAGCCAAGATCACACAGCCTATTACACTGAAGCTTTCTTT.

The chain is built from TRBV5-1 and TRBJ2-7; D is perhaps TRBD2 (6 bases). V lost 4 bases and J 7 bases, leaving 15 bases between the germline ends. Per the germline V gene, CDR1 is SGHRS and CDR2 is YFSETQ. This CDR3 is 13 amino acids long. DNA for the CDR3: TGCGCCAGCAGCCCGGGGCCCGCGGGGGAGCAGTACTTC. Translation gives CASSPGPAGEQYF.

The J gene is TRBJ2-5, the V gene TRBV11-1; 7 bases are a match to TRBD2. Germline-derived CDR1 and CDR2 are SGHAT and FQDESV (reference sequence). The CDR3 loop spans 15 amino acids. V gave up 5 bases and J gave up 2 bases; unmatched junction bases: 8. The CDR3 is CASSLKLAIQETQYF. The CDR3, as DNA: TGTGCCAGCAGCCTTAAACTAGCGATACAAGAGACCCAGTACTTC. The full variable domain, rest sourced from reference TRBV11-1 and TRBJ2-5, is EAEVAQSPRYKITEKSQAVAFWCDPISGHATLYWYRQILGQGPELLVQFQDESVVDDSQLPKDRFSAERLKGVDSTLKIQPAELGDSAMYLCASSLKLAIQETQYFGPGTRLLVL.

The chain carries TRBV6-6 and TRBJ2-3; the D gene is possibly TRBD2 (5 bases). V was pared by 3 bases and J by 4 bases, with 11 bases between. Germline values: CDR1 MNHNY, CDR2 SVGAGI (reference sequence). The CDR3 totals 14 residues. The chain's CDR3 is CASSYALAADTQYF. The CDR3 region has the DNA TGTGCCAGCAGTTATGCCCTAGCTGCAGATACGCAGTATTTT.

In its sample, this clone was seen once. The V call is TRBV5-1, the J call TRBJ2-2, with 7 bases identical to TRBD1. This CDR3 is built from 15 residues. CDR1 is SGHRS, CDR2 YFSETQ, per germline. V lost 0 bases, J lost 3 bases, and 2 bases stayed unmatched. CDR3 nucleotides: TGCGCCAGCAGCTTGGAGGACAGGTACACCGGGGAGCTGTTTTTT. Amino acid sequence: CASSLEDRYTGELFF.

This sequence joins TRBV27 and TRBJ2-7; D perhaps matches TRBD2 (5 bases). The CDR3 has 13 residues. The ends were cut back, 3 bases at V and 2 bases at J, with 8 bases in the middle. Germline loops: CDR1 MNHEY, CDR2 SMNVEV (reference sequence). The CDR3 is CASSLVGTYEQYF. The CDR3 coding sequence is TGTGCCAGCAGTTTGGTCGGGACCTACGAGCAGTACTTC.

The V call is TRBV6-6, the J call TRBJ1-5, with a weak D call TRBD1 (6 bases). Germline V gives CDR1 MNHNY, CDR2 SVGAGI (reference sequence). The V and J ends lost 10 bases and 3 bases respectively, with 16 bases between them. CDR3 length: 14 amino acids. Here the CDR3 DNA reads TGTGCCACCGAGGCCGGGACACACAATCAGCCCCAGCATTTT. Translation gives CATEAGTHNQPQHF.

The rearrangement joins TRBV7-9 to TRBJ2-7, with D perhaps matching TRBD2 (6 bases). CDR1 is SEHNR, CDR2 FQNEAQ, per germline (reference sequence). Between the trimmed V and J ends, which lost 8 bases and 4 bases, there was a span of 9 bases. CDR3 length: 11 residues. The CDR3 sequence: CASRAGYEQYF. The CDR3 region has the DNA TGTGCCAGCCGGGCGGGATACGAGCAGTACTTC.

The V call is TRBV27, the J call TRBJ2-1; 13 nucleotides align to TRBD2. The CDR3 spans 18 residues. Germline V CDR1 and CDR2: MNHEY, SMNVEV (reference sequence). J gave up 6 bases and V 4 bases, and 12 bases lay outside the gene matches. The DNA for the CDR3 is TGTGCCAGCAGTTCCCCCGGGACTAGCGGGAACTTAATCAATGAGCAGTTCTTC. It yields the protein CASSSPGTSGNLINEQFF.